This TCR beta chain appears in the sequencing data of a study of T cell repertoires in cytomegalovirus infection (dated by TCRdb to the late 2010s). General notes on the study: Donor HLA type was relevant to the analysis, as public TCR beta signatures indicated carriage of CMV infection together with the matching HLA type. The paper as a whole reports these results and caveats: In both this cohort and an independent roughly 350-donor cohort, the cumulative frequency of public TCR beta family members distinguished carriers of CMV infection plus the relevant HLA type. In the ex vivo response, HLA-C-restricted CMV-specific TCR beta clonotypes were dominant, and in two of eight donors the single most frequent clonotype came from this HLA-C-restricted group.

The sample was run on an Illumina HiSeq 1500. TCRdb reran the public reads through fastp at Q25 and MiXCR, keeping productive beta chains. Every CDR3 protein is listed once, alongside the most common genes and DNA of its rows. The sample records 200,000 to 250,000 distinct CDR3 sequences, roughly 22% of which are singletons. In total, the top ten clones hold about 20% of the sample. This clonotype was detected ten times or more. What this receptor recognizes is not known. No qualities accompany the bases; no much larger clone lies one base away. This clonotype originated in a human donor in good health (CMV status not recorded). Some clones in this sample may be carry-over from other donors' samples. Sequencing used CD8+ T cells from PBMCs.

The nucleotide sequence reads as follows: TGTGCCAGCAGCTTAGTGGGCTGGGGTAGGGACACTGAAGCTTTCTTT. This translates into CASSLVGWGRDTEAFF. The rearranged segments are TRBV7-9 and TRBJ1-1, with the identity of the D gene unclear. The CDR3 runs 16 residues from the cysteine to the phenylalanine. Just the 48-base CDR3 DNA is kept, in frame starting at base 1. Relative to germline, V is 1 base shorter and J is 3 bases shorter, with 15 bases between their ends. CDR1 SEHNR and CDR2 FQNEAQ were looked up in the germline V gene (reference sequence).